This is a list of T cell receptor beta chains from one sample in a study of Graves' ophthalmopathy and Graves' hyperthyroidism. TCRdb called the multiplex PCR reads again in MiXCR, with one record for every CDR3 protein. This sample has about 240,000 distinct CDR3 sequences, with around 45% found just once. The sequenced sample was peripheral blood. These receptors came from an adult man with Graves' ophthalmopathy. Both conserved end residues are part of each CDR3. The order of the fields is V gene, clone size, D gene, J gene, CDR3 protein, CDR3 DNA. A D gene is named only where the DNA matches it firmly. For some rows the clone size is stated as once, few or many, or as a class when expanded; others skip it.

>TRBV20-1|.|.|TRBJ1-1
CSARGPSTTGNTEAFF
TGCAGTGCTAGAGGCCCGAGTACTACAGGGAACACTGAAGCTTTCTTT
>TRBV5-1|.|TRBD1|TRBJ1-6
CASSPRDSYNSPLHF
TGCGCCAGCAGCCCACGGGACAGTTATAATTCACCCCTCCACTTT
>TRBV10-2|.|.|TRBJ2-7
CASTGTLGSSYEQYF
TGTGCCAGCACTGGGACTTTGGGTAGCTCCTACGAGCAGTACTTC
>TRBV29-1|.|.|TRBJ2-5
CSVARRGTQETQYF
TGCAGCGTTGCTAGGAGGGGGACACAAGAGACCCAGTACTTC
>TRBV19|few|.|TRBJ1-1
CASSMLVVGDTEAFF
TGTGCCAGTAGTATGTTGGTTGTTGGTGACACTGAAGCTTTCTTT
>TRBV19|few|TRBD1|TRBJ1-1
CASSMSGTGLAAFF
TGTGCCAGTAGTATGTCTGGGACAGGCCTCGCAGCTTTCTTT
>TRBV5-1|.|TRBD1|TRBJ1-2
CASRLTRGQGNYGYTF
TGCGCCAGCAGGCTTACCCGGGGACAGGGAAACTATGGCTACACCTTC
>TRBV6-1|.|.|TRBJ1-2
CASSENGYQFGYTF
TGTGCCAGCAGTGAAAACGGTTATCAATTCGGCTACACCTTC
>TRBV7-2|few|TRBD1|TRBJ2-7
CASSPDRGRVYEQYF
TGTGCCAGCAGCCCCGACAGGGGGCGCGTCTACGAGCAGTACTTC
>TRBV29-1|.|.|TRBJ1-1
CSVRTSGGESTEAFF
TGCAGCGTCAGGACTAGCGGGGGGGAGAGCACTGAAGCTTTCTTT
>TRBV20-1|.|.|TRBJ2-5
CSARDVAAQETQYF
TGCAGTGCTAGAGATGTGGCAGCACAAGAGACCCAGTACTTC
>TRBV9|.|TRBD1|TRBJ2-6
CASSERGLLSGANVLTF
TGTGCCAGCAGCGAGAGGGGGCTCCTCTCTGGGGCCAACGTCCTGACTTTC
>TRBV2|.|TRBD1|TRBJ1-4
CASTDRGTNEKLFF
TGTGCCAGCACTGACAGGGGAACTAATGAAAAACTGTTTTTT
>TRBV29-1|.|.|TRBJ1-2
CSQRGNDYGYTF
TGCAGCCAAAGAGGGAATGACTATGGCTACACCTTC
>TRBV29-1|.|TRBD1|TRBJ2-7
CSVKGTEQTYEQYF
TGCAGCGTCAAAGGGACAGAACAGACCTACGAGCAGTACTTC
>TRBV2|.|TRBD1|TRBJ1-2
CASSTGTGAGDYGYTF
TGTGCCAGCAGTACCGGGACAGGGGCCGGCGACTATGGCTACACCTTC
>TRBV4-2|once|.|TRBJ1-4
CASSTQVRGEKLFF
TGTGCCAGCAGCACTCAAGTTAGAGGTGAAAAACTGTTTTTT
>TRBV2|many|.|TRBJ1-6
CASSEDRRPLHF
TGTGCCAGCAGTGAGGACCGCCGGCCCCTCCACTTT
>TRBV20-1|.|.|TRBJ2-6
CSALGKSASPNVLTF
TGCAGTGCTTTGGGAAAAAGTGCCTCGCCCAACGTCCTGACTTTC
>TRBV9|.|.|TRBJ2-7
CASSVLPYRAPSYEQYF
TGTGCCAGCAGCGTCCTTCCTTACAGGGCCCCCTCCTACGAGCAGTACTTC
>TRBV30|few|.|TRBJ1-2
CAWSMAAGDGYTF
TGTGCCTGGAGTATGGCAGCTGGAGATGGCTACACCTTC
>TRBV5-8|few|.|TRBJ2-7
CASSSGRAYEQYF
TGTGCCAGCAGCTCCGGTCGAGCGTACGAGCAGTACTTC
>TRBV6-1|few|TRBD1|TRBJ2-7
CASSEDRREQYF
TGTGCCAGCAGTGAGGACAGGAGGGAGCAGTACTTC
>TRBV2|.|.|TRBJ1-5
CASSFPLRDQPQHF
TGTGCCAGCAGTTTCCCTTTGAGGGATCAGCCCCAGCATTTT
>TRBV12-3/TRBV12-4|.|.|TRBJ2-2
CASSSQTPGNTGELFF
TGTGCCAGCAGTTCCCAGACGCCAGGGAACACCGGGGAGCTGTTTTTT
>TRBV7-2|.|.|TRBJ1-4
CACSLNTAEKLFF
TGTGCCTGCAGCTTAAATACCGCGGAAAAACTGTTTTTT
>TRBV4-1|.|.|TRBJ2-1
CASSQEQNEQFF
TGCGCCAGCAGCCAAGAACAAAATGAGCAGTTCTTC
>TRBV7-3|.|TRBD1|TRBJ2-7
CASRITGTGEGEQYF
TGTGCCAGCAGGATAACCGGGACAGGGGAAGGCGAGCAGTACTTC
>TRBV9|.|.|TRBJ1-1
CASSAQGTEAFF
TGTGCCAGCAGCGCGCAGGGGACTGAAGCTTTCTTT
>TRBV12-3/TRBV12-4|.|TRBD2|TRBJ2-7
CASSSQRDSYEQYF
TGTGCCAGCAGCTCCCAGCGGGACTCCTACGAGCAGTACTTC
>TRBV5-4|.|TRBD1|TRBJ1-1
CASSLQTGKNTEAFF
TGTGCCAGCAGCCTCCAGACAGGGAAGAACACTGAAGCTTTCTTT
>TRBV9|.|TRBD1|TRBJ2-5
CASSFPDRQETQYF
TGTGCCAGCAGCTTCCCGGACAGGCAAGAGACCCAGTACTTC
>TRBV10-3|.|TRBD1|TRBJ1-2
CASTPGQADGYTF
TGTGCCAGTACCCCGGGACAGGCGGATGGCTACACCTTC
>TRBV27|few|.|TRBJ1-1
CASNQRGGNTEAFF
TGTGCCAGCAACCAGAGGGGGGGAAACACTGAAGCTTTCTTT
>TRBV12-5|few|TRBD1|TRBJ1-1
CASGLVQGTHTEAFF
TGTGCTAGTGGTTTGGTACAGGGGACCCACACTGAAGCTTTCTTT
>TRBV7-2|few|.|TRBJ1-1
CASHWESEAFF
TGTGCCAGCCACTGGGAATCTGAAGCTTTCTTT
>TRBV20-1|.|.|TRBJ1-6
CSARDWVETERDSPLHF
TGCAGTGCTAGAGATTGGGTGGAGACAGAACGTGATTCACCCCTCCACTTT